The clone carrying this T cell receptor (beta chain) was counted once. This sample stems from a study of long-term antiretroviral therapy in people with HIV. The CDR3 totals 10 residues. CDR1 and CDR2 from the germline V gene are DFQATT and SNEGSKA (reference sequence). V dropped 5 bases and J dropped 3 bases, with 5 bases sitting between them. The immunoSEQ assay was v3.0, run at survey level. Assay used: immunoSEQ multiplex PCR; TCRdb lists only in-frame clones, some missing. The top ten hold around 5.4% of the sample, which has about 43,000 clones, about nine tenths seen once. This receptor was identified in a woman aged 45-65 years with HIV. Specimen: unsorted PBMCs, collected 0.1 years before starting antiretroviral therapy. The chain joins TRBV20-1 to TRBJ2-7; D unclear. The CDR3 coding sequence is TGCAGTGCTGGAAGCTACGAGCAGTACTTC. Its translation is CSAGSYEQYF.